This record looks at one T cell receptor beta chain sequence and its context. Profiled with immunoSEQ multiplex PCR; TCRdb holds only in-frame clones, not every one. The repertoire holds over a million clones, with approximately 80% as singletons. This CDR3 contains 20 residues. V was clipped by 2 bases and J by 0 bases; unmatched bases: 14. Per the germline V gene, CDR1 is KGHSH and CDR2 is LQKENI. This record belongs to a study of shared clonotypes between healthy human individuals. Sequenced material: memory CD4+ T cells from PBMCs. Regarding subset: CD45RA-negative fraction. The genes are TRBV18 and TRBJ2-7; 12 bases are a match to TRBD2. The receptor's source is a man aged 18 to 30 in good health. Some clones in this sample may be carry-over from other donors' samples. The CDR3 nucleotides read TGTGCCAGCTCACCAGAGGGTCGGGGACTAGCGGGTGTGGGCTCCTACGAGCAGTACTTC. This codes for CASSPEGRGLAGVGSYEQYF.